This T cell receptor beta chain originates from a study of post-analysis software for immune sequencing data. Presence of unique molecular identifiers characterized the TCR beta cDNA libraries. TCRdb re-analysed the PCR reads in MiXCR, keeping a single row per CDR3 protein. The sample records roughly 540,000 distinct CDR3 sequences, about a third being singletons. The source is a girl under 18 with multiple sclerosis. The sample comprised blood.

In DNA form, the CDR3 reads TGCGCCAGCAGCTGGGGTAGCGGGGGAGCTTCCTACAATGAGCAGTTCTTC. Translating gives CASSWGSGGASYNEQFF. J is TRBJ2-1 and V is TRBV5-1, with 9 bases matching TRBD2. Germline V lookup: CDR1 SGHRS, CDR2 YFSETQ. The CDR3 contains 17 residues. With V trimmed by 3 bases and J by 1 base, 8 bases remained unmatched.